This paragraph reports one TCR beta chain. CDR1 and CDR2 (germline): DFQATT, SNEGSKA (reference sequence). V shed 3 bases and J shed 4 bases, with 21 bases lying between them. This CDR3 region has 16 residues. The data derive from a study of control samples from healthy donors and cancer patients. Produced via immunoSEQ multiplex PCR; TCRdb's table is partial and in-frame only. The sample yields 95,000 to 120,000 clones, approximately 84% seen once. The sample consisted of blood. The chain joins TRBV20-1 to TRBJ2-5; tentatively, D is TRBD2 (6 bases). The receptor was isolated from a man between 18 and 35 years old in good health. The CDR3 sequence: CSASELARAVLETQYF. The DNA of the CDR3 is TGCAGTGCTAGTGAGCTAGCGCGGGCGGTTTTAGAGACCCAGTACTTC.